This entry describes one T cell receptor (beta chain). Its antigen is not known. In the same sample, other DNA sequences code for this CDR3. This record belongs to a study of cytomegalovirus exposure and HLA in healthy donors. Notes on the study in general: Presence/absence analyses took donor sequencing depth as roughly uniform. It was 150 to 200 TCR beta chains that were listed as cytomegalovirus-associated. Compared with the roughly 700-donor mean, an Asian-associated ancestry cluster reportedly had fewer N-insertions, according to a later analysis.

The CDR3 spans 16 residues. Trimming stripped 4 bases from V and 0 bases from J, with 13 bases between. Per germline, CDR1 MNHEY and CDR2 SMNVEV (reference sequence). Both 60 Vbeta primers and 13 Jbeta primers went into the PCR. Produced via immunoSEQ multiplex PCR; TCRdb's table is partial and in-frame only. The data contain some 96,000 clones, 76% of them singletons. Sequenced: PBMCs. V gene TRBV27 combines with J gene TRBJ1-3, with D tentatively TRBD1 (6 bases). This TCR came from a middle-aged man in good health and CMV-seronegative. The CDR3 here is CASSSLQGSSGNTIYF. The CDR3 DNA is TGTGCCAGCAGTTCCTTACAGGGCTCCTCTGGAAACACCATATATTTT.